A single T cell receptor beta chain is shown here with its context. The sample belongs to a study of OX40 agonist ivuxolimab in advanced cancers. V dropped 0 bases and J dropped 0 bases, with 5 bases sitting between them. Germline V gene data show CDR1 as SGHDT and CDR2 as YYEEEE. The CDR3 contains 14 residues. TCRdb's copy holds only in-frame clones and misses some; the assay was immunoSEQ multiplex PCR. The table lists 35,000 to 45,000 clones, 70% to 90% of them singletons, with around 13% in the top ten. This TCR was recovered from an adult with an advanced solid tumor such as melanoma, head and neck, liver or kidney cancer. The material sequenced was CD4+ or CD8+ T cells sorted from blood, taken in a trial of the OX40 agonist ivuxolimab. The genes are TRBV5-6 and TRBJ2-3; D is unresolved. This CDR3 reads CASSLGASTDTQYF. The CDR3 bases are TGTGCCAGCAGCTTGGGGGCTAGCACAGATACGCAGTATTTT. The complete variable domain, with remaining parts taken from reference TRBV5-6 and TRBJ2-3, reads DAGVTQSPTHLIKTRGQQVTLRCSPKSGHDTVSWYQQALGQGPQFIFQYYEEEERQRGNFPDRFSGHQFPNYSSELNVNALLLGDSALYLCASSLGASTDTQYFGPGTRLTVL.